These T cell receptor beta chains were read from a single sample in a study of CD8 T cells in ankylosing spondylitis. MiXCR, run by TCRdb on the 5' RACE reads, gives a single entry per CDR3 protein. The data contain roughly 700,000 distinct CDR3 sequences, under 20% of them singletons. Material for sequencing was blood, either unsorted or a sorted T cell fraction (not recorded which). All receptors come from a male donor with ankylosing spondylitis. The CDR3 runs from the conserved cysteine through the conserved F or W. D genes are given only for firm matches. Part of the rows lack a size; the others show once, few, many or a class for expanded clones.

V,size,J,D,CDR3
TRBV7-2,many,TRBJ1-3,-,CASSPAPGTGNTIYF
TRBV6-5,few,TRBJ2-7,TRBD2,CASSYSHSSGSSYEQYF
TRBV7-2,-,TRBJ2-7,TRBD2,CASSPDSGSWYEQYF
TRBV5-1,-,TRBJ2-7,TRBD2,CASSTGTTSYEQYF
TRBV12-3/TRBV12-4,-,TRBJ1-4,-,CACSLAPYYGANEKLFF
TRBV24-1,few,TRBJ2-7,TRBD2,CATSHTSGTFDYEQYF
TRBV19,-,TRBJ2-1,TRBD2,CASSTGLAGEQFF
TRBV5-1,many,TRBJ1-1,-,CASSPVPTGGPKAFF
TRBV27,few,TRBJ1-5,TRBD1,CASSLGGQGASQWQPQHF
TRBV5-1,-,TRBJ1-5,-,CASSLLGGNQPQHF
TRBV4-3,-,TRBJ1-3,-,CASSQDQNRGNTIYF
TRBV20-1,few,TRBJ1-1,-,CSARRWGAEAFF